Below, 15 T cell receptor beta chains from the same sample are listed, as sequenced in a study of identical twins. TCRdb fed the 5' RACE reads into MiXCR, producing one record per CDR3 protein. The table records about 340,000 distinct CDR3 sequences, around an eighth of them present only once. This same sample was also part of a study on yellow fever vaccine responses in identical twins.

Sequenced: CD8+ T cells sorted from blood. The receptors were gathered from a woman aged 18-29 years in good health.

There are a few counts of this clonotype. The rearrangement links TRBV3-1 to TRBJ2-3; D ambiguous. V lost 0 bases to trimming and J lost 0 bases, with 10 bases between them. The CDR3 loop spans 16 amino acids. Germline CDR1 LGHDT, CDR2 YNNKEL (reference sequence). The chain's CDR3 is CASSQEGRDSTDTQYF. The CDR3 nucleotides read TGTGCCAGCAGCCAAGAAGGAAGAGATAGCACAGATACGCAGTATTTT.

This clonotype was found many times. The chain is built from TRBV4-1 and TRBJ2-7; TRBD2 matches at 10 bases. This CDR3 is 15 amino acids long. V shed 0 bases and J 5 bases; nucleotides not matched to a gene: 4. From germline, CDR1 is MGHRA and CDR2 YSYEKL. The CDR3 DNA is TGCGCCAGCAGCCAAGAACTAGCGGGACTTAACGAGCAGTACTTC. This translates into CASSQELAGLNEQYF.

This sequence joins TRBV20-1 and TRBJ2-3; the match to TRBD2 covers 13 bases. The CDR3 is 14 amino acids. Trimming at V came to 4 bases and at J to 9 bases, leaving 7 bases not matched to a gene. CDR1 is DFQATT, CDR2 SNEGSKA, per germline (reference sequence). CDR3 amino acids: CSAITSGGAYTQYF. The CDR3 DNA follows: TGCAGTGCTATCACTAGCGGGGGGGCTTACACGCAGTATTTT.

This chain's CDR3 is CASSYAQGSYEQYF. The CDR3 region has the DNA TGTGCCAGCAGTTACGCCCAGGGATCCTACGAGCAGTACTTC. The chain is built from TRBV6-2 or TRBV6-3 and TRBJ2-7; possible D gene TRBD1, 5 bases. There are 14 residues in the CDR3. Germline V CDR1 and CDR2: MNHEY, SVGEGT. The V end lost 2 bases, the J end lost 1 base, and 9 bases lay between the germline ends.

This clonotype was detected ten times or more. CDR3: CASSLEDRGPYEQYF. The CDR3 DNA sequence: TGCGCCAGCAGCTTAGAGGACAGGGGCCCCTACGAGCAGTACTTC. The V call is TRBV5-1, the J call TRBJ2-7; 9 positions match TRBD1. Germline loops: CDR1 SGHRS, CDR2 YFSETQ. The V gene end was trimmed by 2 bases and the J gene end by 2 bases; junction bases not matched to a gene: 5. The CDR3 spans 15 residues.

This clonotype has just a few counts. The chain has TRBV27 and TRBJ1-6; D is unresolved. The CDR3 covers 13 residues. V was shortened by 5 bases and J by 8 bases, with 10 bases between the two germline ends. Germline V gene data show CDR1 as MNHEY and CDR2 as SMNVEV (reference sequence). This CDR3 reads CASSLNSYSPLHF. The CDR3 DNA is TGTGCCAGCAGTCTGAACAGCTATTCACCCCTCCACTTT.

This clonotype was counted ten times or more. The V and J genes are TRBV29-1 and TRBJ2-7, with a tentative D call TRBD2 (6 bases). The CDR3 loop spans 15 amino acids. Trimming pared 1 base from V and 0 bases from J, leaving 13 bases between. CDR1 and CDR2 from the germline V gene are SQVTM and ANQGSEA. CDR3 protein: CSVEGGGGTSYEQYF. For the CDR3, the DNA is TGCAGCGTTGAAGGTGGTGGCGGGACCTCCTACGAGCAGTACTTC.

The chain joins TRBV20-1 to TRBJ2-5; the D call may be TRBD1 or TRBD2 (7 bases each). With 6 bases removed from V and 0 bases from J, the gap between germline ends came to 23 bases. This CDR3 contains 17 residues. Germline V gene lookup returns CDR1 DFQATT and CDR2 SNEGSKA (reference sequence). CDR3 DNA: TGCAGTGCGACTCCTCTTGGGGGAGGGGGCTACCAAGAGACCCAGTACTTC. Its protein product is CSATPLGGGGYQETQYF.

This clonotype was found many times. The chain links TRBV7-9 to TRBJ2-7, with D possibly being TRBD2 (5 bases). The CDR3 loop spans 14 amino acids. The V end lost 5 bases, the J end lost 2 bases, and 13 bases lay between the germline ends. The germline gives CDR1 SEHNR, CDR2 FQNEAQ (reference sequence). CDR3 in amino acids: CASSPESRAYEQYF. DNA for the CDR3: TGTGCCAGCAGCCCAGAGTCGAGGGCCTACGAGCAGTACTTC.

This clonotype was detected a few times. The V and J genes are TRBV15 and TRBJ2-5; D might be TRBD1 or TRBD2, each matching 5 bases. V was trimmed by 2 bases and J by 5 bases, leaving 12 bases between them. Looked up from germline, CDR1 is LNHNV and CDR2 is YYDKDF (reference sequence). CDR3 length: 14 amino acids. CDR3: CATSRKGPVETQYF. As DNA, the CDR3 is TGTGCCACCAGCAGAAAGGGACCTGTGGAGACCCAGTACTTC.

This chain uses TRBV2 with TRBJ2-1, with 8 bases identical to TRBD1. The J segment lost 9 bases and the V segment lost 7 bases, leaving 11 bases of the junction unmatched. The CDR3 has 14 residues. CDR1 SNHLY and CDR2 FYNNEI come from the germline V gene. The CDR3 DNA reads TGTGCCAGCAATCCCAGGGGGCCGGCCGCTGAGCAGTTCTTC. It yields the protein CASNPRGPAAEQFF. Full variable domain (rest looked up from reference TRBV2 and TRBJ2-1): EPEVTQTPSHQVTQMGQEVILRCVPISNHLYFYWYRQILGQKVEFLVSFYNNEISEKSEIFDDQFSVERPDGSNFTLKIRSTKLEDSAMYFCASNPRGPAAEQFFGPGTRLTVL.

The gene calls are TRBV24-1 and TRBJ1-1; no definite D call. The CDR3 consists of 14 residues. Trimming cost V 3 bases and J 1 base, with 8 bases left between them. Germline V gene lookup returns CDR1 KGHDR and CDR2 SFDVKD. The DNA for the CDR3 is TGTGCCACCAGTGATCCCGACGGGAACACTGAAGCTTTCTTT. It yields the protein CATSDPDGNTEAFF.

This clonotype has just a few counts. The CDR3 sequence: CASSPLLAGSQETQYF. CDR3 nucleotides: TGTGCCAGCAGTCCTCTCCTAGCTGGGTCTCAAGAGACCCAGTACTTC. The V and J genes are TRBV28 and TRBJ2-5, with a tentative D call TRBD2 (5 bases). The length of the CDR3 is 16 residues. Trimming took off 5 bases at V and 2 bases at J, with 18 bases between the two ends. The V gene's germline CDR1 is MDHEN and CDR2 SYDVKM.

This clonotype appeared a few times. The CDR3: CASSIDQSEAFF. The CDR3 DNA reads TGTGCCAGCAGCATTGATCAGTCTGAAGCTTTCTTT. The chain employs TRBV13 and TRBJ1-1; D remains ambiguous. The CDR3 has 12 amino acids. The V end lost 5 bases, the J end lost 6 bases, and 10 bases lay between the germline ends. Germline assignment: CDR1 PRHDT and CDR2 FYEKMQ (reference sequence).

This clonotype came up a few times. Written as DNA, the CDR3 is TGTGCCAGCTATTTGTCAGAGACGCCCCACGAGCAGTACGTC. Protein product: CASYLSETPHEQYV. The chain couples TRBV2 to TRBJ2-7; D not resolved. This CDR3 spans 14 amino acids. V shed 8 bases and J shed 5 bases, with 19 bases lying between them. The germline V gene encodes CDR1 SNHLY and CDR2 FYNNEI.